This T cell receptor beta chain was captured in a study of blood T cell repertoires in COVID-19. Measured with immunoSEQ multiplex PCR; TCRdb has only the in-frame clones, and not every one. This table has more than 350,000 clones, about 90% appearing once. Germline V gives CDR1 SGHRS, CDR2 YFSETQ. Trimming shortened V by 4 bases and J by 4 bases, and 15 bases separated the two germline ends. CDR3 size: 14 residues. This rearrangement joins TRBV5-1 to TRBJ2-7, with a tentative D call TRBD2 (6 bases). The TCR was taken from a woman younger than 45 with COVID-19, enrolled during active disease. Specimen: peripheral blood. CDR3 protein: CASSAAGGSYEQYF. The CDR3, as DNA: TGCGCCAGCAGCGCCGCTGGAGGGTCTTACGAGCAGTACTTC. The entire variable domain, with the rest obtained from reference TRBV5-1 and TRBJ2-7, is as follows: KAGVTQTPRYLIKTRGQQVTLSCSPISGHRSVSWYQQTPGQGLQFLFEYFSETQRNKGNFPGRFSGRQFSNSRSEMNVSTLELGDSALYLCASSAAGGSYEQYFGPGTRLTVT.